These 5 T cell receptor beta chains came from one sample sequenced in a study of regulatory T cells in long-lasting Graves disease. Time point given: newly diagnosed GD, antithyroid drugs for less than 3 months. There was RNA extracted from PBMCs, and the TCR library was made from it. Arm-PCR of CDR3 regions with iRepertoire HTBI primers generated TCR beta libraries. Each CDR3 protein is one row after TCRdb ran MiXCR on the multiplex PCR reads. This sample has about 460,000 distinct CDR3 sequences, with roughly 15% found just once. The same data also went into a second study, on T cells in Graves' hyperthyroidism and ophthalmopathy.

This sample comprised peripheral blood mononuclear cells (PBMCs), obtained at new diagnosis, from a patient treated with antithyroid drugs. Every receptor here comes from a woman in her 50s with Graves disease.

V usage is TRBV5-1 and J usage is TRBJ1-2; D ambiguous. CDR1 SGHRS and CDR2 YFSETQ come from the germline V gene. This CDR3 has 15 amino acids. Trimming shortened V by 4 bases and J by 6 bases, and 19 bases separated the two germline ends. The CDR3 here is CASSPPGPRRNGYTF. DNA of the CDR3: TGCGCCAGCAGCCCCCCAGGACCCCGTAGGAATGGCTACACCTTC. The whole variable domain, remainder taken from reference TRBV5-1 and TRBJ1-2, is KAGVTQTPRYLIKTRGQQVTLSCSPISGHRSVSWYQQTPGQGLQFLFEYFSETQRNKGNFPGRFSGRQFSNSRSEMNVSTLELGDSALYLCASSPPGPRRNGYTFGSGTRLTVV.

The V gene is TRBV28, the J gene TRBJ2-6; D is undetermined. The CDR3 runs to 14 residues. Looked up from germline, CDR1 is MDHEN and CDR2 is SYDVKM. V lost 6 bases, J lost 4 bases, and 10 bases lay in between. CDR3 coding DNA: TGTGCCAGCAGCCGGTCGTGGGGGGCCAACGTCCTGACTTTC. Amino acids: CASSRSWGANVLTF.

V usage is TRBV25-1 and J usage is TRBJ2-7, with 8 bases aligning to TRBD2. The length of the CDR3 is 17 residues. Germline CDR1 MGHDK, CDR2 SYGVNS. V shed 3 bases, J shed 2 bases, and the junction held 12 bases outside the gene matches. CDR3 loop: CASSDSMGGSGTYEQYF. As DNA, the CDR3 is TGTGCCAGCAGTGATAGTATGGGTGGTAGCGGGACCTACGAGCAGTACTTC.

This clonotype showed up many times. In DNA form, the CDR3 reads TGTGCCAGCAGCTCCGGGAGCTCTGGGGCCAACGTCCTGACTTTC. This encodes CASSSGSSGANVLTF. V usage is TRBV7-3 and J usage is TRBJ2-6, with D possibly being TRBD2 (6 bases). The CDR3 spans 15 residues. With 4 bases removed from V and 0 bases from J, the gap between germline ends came to 7 bases. The germline V gene has CDR1 SGHTA and CDR2 FQGTGA.

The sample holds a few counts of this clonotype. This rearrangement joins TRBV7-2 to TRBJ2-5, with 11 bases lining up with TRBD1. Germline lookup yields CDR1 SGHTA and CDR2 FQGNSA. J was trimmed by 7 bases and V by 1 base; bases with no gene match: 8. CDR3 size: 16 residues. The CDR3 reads CASSLVGQGAVGTQYF. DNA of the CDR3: TGTGCCAGCAGCTTAGTAGGACAGGGGGCTGTTGGGACCCAGTACTTC.